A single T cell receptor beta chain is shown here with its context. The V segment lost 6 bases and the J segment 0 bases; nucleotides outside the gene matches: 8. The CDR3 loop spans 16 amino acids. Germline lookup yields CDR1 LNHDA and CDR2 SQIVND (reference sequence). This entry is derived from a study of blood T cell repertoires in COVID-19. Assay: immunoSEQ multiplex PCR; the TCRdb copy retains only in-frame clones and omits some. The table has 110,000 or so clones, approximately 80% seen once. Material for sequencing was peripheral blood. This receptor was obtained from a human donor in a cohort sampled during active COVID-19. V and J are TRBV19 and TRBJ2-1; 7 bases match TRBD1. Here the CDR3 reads CASRKGDSSSYNEQFF. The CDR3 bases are TGTGCCAGTAGAAAAGGGGACAGCAGCTCCTACAATGAGCAGTTCTTC.